This T cell receptor (beta chain) was identified during a study of T cells and Merkel cell carcinoma outcomes. Here immunoSEQ multiplex PCR was the method, and the copy in TCRdb shows in-frame clones only, minus some. The sample has 3,500 to 4,000 clones, roughly 92% seen once. The CDR3 length is 13 residues. V was pared by 0 bases and J by 8 bases, with 3 bases of the junction left unmatched. Germline CDR1 and CDR2: SGHRS and YFSETQ. General study points: Repertoire plus T-cell density reportedly predicted Merkel cell carcinoma outcomes.

As to this clone: Antigen unknown.

This chain uses TRBV5-1 with TRBJ2-3, with 7 nucleotides matching TRBD2. The sequenced material came from tumor tissue from Merkel cell carcinoma. This TCR came from a human donor with Merkel cell carcinoma. The CDR3 region is CASSLVAGGTQYF. CDR3 bases: TGCGCCAGCAGCTTGGTAGCGGGTGGTACGCAGTATTTT.